Here is one TCR beta chain with its context. The antigen is undetermined. The data belong to a study of PD-L1 blockade in urothelial cancer. As for the study in general: Men with urothelial cancer arising in the bladder made up about nine tenths of the roughly 29 patients. Blood analyses occurred 3 weeks (second dose) and 6 weeks post treatment start. Study results and limitations: In blood sampled pretreatment, TCR clonality below the median predicted better survival.

Time point defined: pretreatment peripheral blood. The assay was immunoSEQ multiplex PCR, and TCRdb's table has in-frame clones only and misses some. This repertoire shows tens of thousands of clones, around four fifths found once; its top ten account for over 1.5%. The receptor comes from a man aged 65 to 85 with urothelial cancer. This specimen was PBMCs, taken around atezolizumab (anti-PD-L1) treatment.

CDR3 DNA sequence: TGTGCCAGCAGCTTGGGACAGGGAGCCTACGAGCAGTACTTC. This gives the protein CASSLGQGAYEQYF. This chain connects TRBV7-2 to TRBJ2-7, with TRBD1 matching over 9 bases. After removal of 3 bases from V and 2 bases from J, the junction contained 2 bases not matched to a gene. CDR3 length equals 14 residues. The germline V gene has CDR1 SGHTA and CDR2 FQGNSA.